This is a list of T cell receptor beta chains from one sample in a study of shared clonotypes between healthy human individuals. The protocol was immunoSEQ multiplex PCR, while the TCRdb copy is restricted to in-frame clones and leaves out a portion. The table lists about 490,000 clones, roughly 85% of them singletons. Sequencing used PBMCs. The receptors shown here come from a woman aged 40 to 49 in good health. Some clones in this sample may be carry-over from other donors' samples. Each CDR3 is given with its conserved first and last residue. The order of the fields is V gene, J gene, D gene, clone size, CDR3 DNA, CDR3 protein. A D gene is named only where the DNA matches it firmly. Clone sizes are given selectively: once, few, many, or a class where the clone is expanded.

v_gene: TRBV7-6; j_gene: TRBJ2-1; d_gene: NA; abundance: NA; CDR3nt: TGTGCCAGCAGCTTAAGTCTCTACAATGAGCAGTTCTTC; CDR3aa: CASSLSLYNEQFF
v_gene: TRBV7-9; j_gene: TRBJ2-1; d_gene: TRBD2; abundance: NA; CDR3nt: TGTGCCAGCAGCTTACTAGCGGGAGGTCGCGAGCAGTTCTTC; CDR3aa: CASSLLAGGREQFF
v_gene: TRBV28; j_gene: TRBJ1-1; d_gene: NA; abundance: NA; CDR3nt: TGTGCCAGCAGTCCTCTCGGCGTGAACACTGAAGCTTTCTTT; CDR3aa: CASSPLGVNTEAFF
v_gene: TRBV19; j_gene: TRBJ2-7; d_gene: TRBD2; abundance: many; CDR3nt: TGTGCCAGTAGTATCCTAAGCGATGGGGGGGCCTACGAGCAGTACTTC; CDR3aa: CASSILSDGGAYEQYF
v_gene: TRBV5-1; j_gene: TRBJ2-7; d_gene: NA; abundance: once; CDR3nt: TGCGCCAGCAGCTTGGACCAATACGAGCAGTACTTC; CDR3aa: CASSLDQYEQYF
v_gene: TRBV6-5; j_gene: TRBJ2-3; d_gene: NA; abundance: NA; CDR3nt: TGTGCCAGCAGCGACATATCAGATACGCAGTATTTT; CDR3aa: CASSDISDTQYF
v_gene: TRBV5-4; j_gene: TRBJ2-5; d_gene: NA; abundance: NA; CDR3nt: TGTGCCAGCAGCTTAAGATTCCAAGAGACCCAGTACTTC; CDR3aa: CASSLRFQETQYF
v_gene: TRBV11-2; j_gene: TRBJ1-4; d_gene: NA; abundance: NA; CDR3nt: TGTGCCAGCAGCCCCGCCCGATTGACGCTTGAAAAACTGTTTTTT; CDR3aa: CASSPARLTLEKLFF
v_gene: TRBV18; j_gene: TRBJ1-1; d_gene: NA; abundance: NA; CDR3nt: TGTGCCAGCTCACCAGAACAGGACCCGATGAACACTGAAGCTTTCTTT; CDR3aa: CASSPEQDPMNTEAFF
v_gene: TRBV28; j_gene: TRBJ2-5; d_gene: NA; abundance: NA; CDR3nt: TGTGCCAGCAGTTTAATGGGCAGGGGGGTTTGGGAGACCCAGTACTTC; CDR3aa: CASSLMGRGVWETQYF
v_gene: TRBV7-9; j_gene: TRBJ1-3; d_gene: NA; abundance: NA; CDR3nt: TGTGCCAGCAGCCCAGACACGGTGGGTGGAAACACCATATATTTT; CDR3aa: CASSPDTVGGNTIYF
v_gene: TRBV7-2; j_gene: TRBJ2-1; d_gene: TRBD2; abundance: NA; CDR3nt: TGTGCCAGCAGCTTGCAAGCGGGAAAGGGGAATGAGCAGTTCTTC; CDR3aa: CASSLQAGKGNEQFF
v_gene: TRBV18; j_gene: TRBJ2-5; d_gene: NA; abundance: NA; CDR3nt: TGTGCCAGCTCGCCGTCTGGGGGGTCACAGTGGGAGACCCAGTACTTC; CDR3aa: CASSPSGGSQWETQYF
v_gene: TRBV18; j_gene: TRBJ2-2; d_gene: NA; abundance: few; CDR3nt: TGTGCCAGCTCACCACCGAACACCGGGGAGCTGTTTTTT; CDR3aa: CASSPPNTGELFF
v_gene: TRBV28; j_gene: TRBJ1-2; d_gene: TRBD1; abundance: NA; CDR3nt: TGTGCCAGCAGTTTAACCGGGACAGAACTCTATGGCTACACCTTC; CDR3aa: CASSLTGTELYGYTF
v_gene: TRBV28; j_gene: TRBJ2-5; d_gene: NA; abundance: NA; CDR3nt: TGTGCCAGCAGGTACAATAGACAAGAGACCCAGTACTTC; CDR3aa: CASRYNRQETQYF
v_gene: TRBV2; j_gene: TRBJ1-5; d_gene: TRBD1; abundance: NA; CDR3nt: TGTGCCAGCAGTGTAACAACAGGGGGAGGTCAGCCCCAGCATTTT; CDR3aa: CASSVTTGGGQPQHF
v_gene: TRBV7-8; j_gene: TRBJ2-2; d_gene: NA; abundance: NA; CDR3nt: TGTGCCAGCAGCAAAAGAACAGGACCGAACACCGGGGAGCTGTTTTTT; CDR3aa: CASSKRTGPNTGELFF
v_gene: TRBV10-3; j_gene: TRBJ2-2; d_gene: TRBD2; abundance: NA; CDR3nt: TGTGCCATCAGTGAGTCTGGACTAGCTTCGAACACCGGGGAGCTGTTTTTT; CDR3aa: CAISESGLASNTGELFF
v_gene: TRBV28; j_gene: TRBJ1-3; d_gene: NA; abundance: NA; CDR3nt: TGTGCCAGCAGTTTAAGGGAAAGAAACACCATATATTTT; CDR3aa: CASSLRERNTIYF
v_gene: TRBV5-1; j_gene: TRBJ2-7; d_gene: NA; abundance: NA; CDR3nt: TGCGCCAGCGCGAGGTCCGGGACTGATGCCTACGAGCAGTACTTC; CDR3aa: CASARSGTDAYEQYF
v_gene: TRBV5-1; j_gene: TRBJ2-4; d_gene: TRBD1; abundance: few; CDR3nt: TGCGCCAGCAGCTTGGGCACAGGGGGCAGCAACATTCAGTACTTC; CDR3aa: CASSLGTGGSNIQYF
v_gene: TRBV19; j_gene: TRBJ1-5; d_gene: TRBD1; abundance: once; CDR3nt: TGTGCCAGTAGTAGGGGGGACAGGGGGCGGCGCGGGCCGGAGGAGCCCCAGCATTTT; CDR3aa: CASSRGDRGRRGPEEPQHF
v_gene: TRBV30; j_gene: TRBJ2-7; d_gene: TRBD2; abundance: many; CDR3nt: TGTGCCTGGAGTGACGGGAGGGCATGGTACGAGCAGTACTTC; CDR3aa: CAWSDGRAWYEQYF
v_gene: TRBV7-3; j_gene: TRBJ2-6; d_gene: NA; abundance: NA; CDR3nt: TGTGCCAGCAGCTTAATGGCCGGGGCCGGGGCCAACGTCCTGACTTTC; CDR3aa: CASSLMAGAGANVLTF
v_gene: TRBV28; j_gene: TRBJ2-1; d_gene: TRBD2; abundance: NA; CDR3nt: TGTGCCAGCAGTTTTCTAGCGGGAGTTTACAATGAGCAGTTCTTC; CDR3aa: CASSFLAGVYNEQFF
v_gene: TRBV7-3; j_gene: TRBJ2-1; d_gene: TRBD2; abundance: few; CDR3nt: TGTGCCAGCAGCTCCCAGGGGACTAGCGGGCATGAGCAGTTCTTC; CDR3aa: CASSSQGTSGHEQFF